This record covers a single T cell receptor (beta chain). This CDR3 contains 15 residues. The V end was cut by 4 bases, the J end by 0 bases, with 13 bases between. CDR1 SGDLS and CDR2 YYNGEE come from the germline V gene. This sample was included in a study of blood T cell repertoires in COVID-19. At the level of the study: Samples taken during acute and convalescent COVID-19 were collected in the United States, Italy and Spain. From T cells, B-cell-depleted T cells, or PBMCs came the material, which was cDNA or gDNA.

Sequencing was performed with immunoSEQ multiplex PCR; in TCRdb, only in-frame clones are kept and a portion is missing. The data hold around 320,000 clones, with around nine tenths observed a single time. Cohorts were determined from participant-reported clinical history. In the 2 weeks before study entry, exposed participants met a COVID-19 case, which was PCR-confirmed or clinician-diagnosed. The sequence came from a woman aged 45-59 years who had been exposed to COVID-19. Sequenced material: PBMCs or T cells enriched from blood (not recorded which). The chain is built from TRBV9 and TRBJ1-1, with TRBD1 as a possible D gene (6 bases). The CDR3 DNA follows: TGTGCCAGCAGCAAAAGGGGGGGCATGAACACTGAAGCTTTCTTT. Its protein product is CASSKRGGMNTEAFF. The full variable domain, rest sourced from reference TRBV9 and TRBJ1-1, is DSGVTQTPKHLITATGQRVTLRCSPRSGDLSVYWYQQSLDQGLQFLIQYYNGEERAKGNILERFSAQQFPDLHSELNLSSLELGDSALYFCASSKRGGMNTEAFFGQGTRLTVV.